One sample yielded the 14 T cell receptor beta chains listed below, sequenced in a study of T cells in Graves' hyperthyroidism and ophthalmopathy. Researchers took RNA transcripts and amplified the TCR beta CDR3 regions from them. First-round RT-PCR of the TCR CDR3 relied on the HTBI primer set. MiXCR was run by TCRdb on the multiplex PCR reads, yielding one entry per CDR3 protein. The table has approximately 520,000 distinct CDR3 sequences, 20% to 25% seen once. Material: blood. The receptors were gathered from a man aged 18-30 years with Graves' hyperthyroidism.

In this sample, this clonotype turned up many times. V usage is TRBV2 and J usage is TRBJ2-5, with 10 bases identical to TRBD2. V lost 1 base, J lost 1 base, and 0 bases stayed unmatched. Germline-derived CDR1 and CDR2 are SNHLY and FYNNEI. There are 15 residues in the CDR3. Here the CDR3 reads CASSEGTSGQETQYF. The CDR3 DNA follows: TGTGCCAGCAGTGAAGGGACTAGCGGCCAAGAGACCCAGTACTTC.

There are many counts of this clonotype. V and J are TRBV9 and TRBJ2-2; possible D gene TRBD1, 5 bases. The V and J ends lost 0 bases and 3 bases respectively, with 6 bases between them. This CDR3 has 14 residues. Germline lookup yields CDR1 SGDLS and CDR2 YYNGEE. The CDR3 spells CASSVARDTGELFF. CDR3 sequence (DNA): TGTGCCAGCAGCGTAGCCAGGGACACCGGGGAGCTGTTTTTT.

In this sample, this clonotype turned up a few times. The chain is built from TRBV5-1 and TRBJ2-7; the D is unclear. This CDR3 spans 14 amino acids. The V gene's germline CDR1 is SGHRS and CDR2 YFSETQ. With 0 bases removed from V and 6 bases from J, the gap between germline ends came to 13 bases. CDR3 amino acids: CASSLENSLGEQYF. In DNA, the CDR3 is TGCGCCAGCAGCTTGGAGAATTCCCTCGGCGAGCAGTACTTC.

This clonotype was counted many times. The CDR3 sequence: CASSPWGAGGNTIYF. CDR3 nucleotide sequence: TGTGCCAGCAGCCCATGGGGGGCAGGTGGAAACACCATATATTTT. The chain has TRBV13 and TRBJ1-3; tentatively, D is TRBD1 (6 bases). The CDR3 loop spans 15 amino acids. V was shortened by 5 bases and J by 3 bases, with 14 bases between the two germline ends. Germline-derived CDR1 and CDR2 are PRHDT and FYEKMQ (reference sequence).

This clonotype occurred many times. The chain recombines TRBV7-9 with TRBJ2-7; D not certain. Per germline, CDR1 SEHNR and CDR2 FQNEAQ (reference sequence). This CDR3 contains 14 residues. Trimming stripped 1 base from V and 0 bases from J, with 7 bases between. In DNA form, the CDR3 reads TGTGCCAGCAGCTTAGAGGCATACTCCTACGAGCAGTACTTC. It specifies CASSLEAYSYEQYF.

The sample holds many counts of this clonotype. This sequence joins TRBV27 and TRBJ1-1, with 11 bases fitting TRBD1. The CDR3 consists of 19 residues. Germline V lookup: CDR1 MNHEY, CDR2 SMNVEV (reference sequence). J was trimmed by 1 base and V by 5 bases; bases with no gene match: 15. CDR3 amino acids: CASSRGRVWGQGGNTEAFF. The CDR3 DNA is TGTGCCAGCAGTCGCGGACGGGTGTGGGGACAGGGGGGGAACACTGAAGCTTTCTTT.

This clonotype was found once. This chain links TRBV2 with TRBJ2-2, with 10 bases matching TRBD1. Germline V gene lookup returns CDR1 SNHLY and CDR2 FYNNEI. After removal of 7 bases from V and 5 bases from J, the junction contained 10 bases not matched to a gene. The CDR3 covers 16 residues. The CDR3 protein is CASTFTGTGVTGELFF. As DNA, the CDR3 is TGTGCCAGCACCTTTACCGGGACAGGGGTAACCGGGGAGCTGTTTTTT.

The chain carries TRBV29-1 and TRBJ2-5; D is unclear. Germline V gene lookup returns CDR1 SQVTM and CDR2 ANQGSEA. The CDR3 is 13 residues long. Trimming shortened V by 5 bases and J by 4 bases, and 14 bases separated the two germline ends. CDR3 sequence (DNA): TGCAGCGTTCACGGGTCTTTAGGAGAGACCCAGTACTTC. Translated: CSVHGSLGETQYF.

This clonotype was recorded at least ten times. The chain recombines TRBV24-1 with TRBJ2-5, with D possibly TRBD1 on 5 matching bases. The CDR3 is 15 amino acids. Germline V CDR1 and CDR2: KGHDR, SFDVKD. Trimming removed 0 bases from V and 1 base from J, with 8 bases in between. The chain's CDR3 is CATSDLQGGQETQYF. The CDR3 DNA sequence: TGTGCCACCAGTGATTTGCAGGGCGGCCAAGAGACCCAGTACTTC.

With respect to this clonotype: At one boundary the junction diverges from the germline segment, which might be a read error. The V call is TRBV5-1, the J call TRBJ2-2; possible D gene TRBD2, 5 bases. This CDR3 contains 12 residues. Germline V gene data show CDR1 as SGHRS and CDR2 as YFSETQ. The chain's CDR3 is CASSLNTGELCF. The CDR3 DNA follows: TGCGCCAGCAGCCTGAACACCGGGGAGCTGTGTTTT.

In its sample, this clonotype was seen many times. V and J are TRBV10-1 and TRBJ1-5; 8 bases map to TRBD1. The CDR3 has 16 amino acids. After removal of 7 bases from V and 1 base from J, the junction contained 9 bases not matched to a gene. CDR1 and CDR2 (germline): WNHNN, SYGVQD (reference sequence). The CDR3 reads CASTEGQGLSNQPQHF. In DNA form, the CDR3 reads TGCGCCAGCACCGAAGGACAGGGCCTAAGCAATCAGCCCCAGCATTTT.

Ten or more counts support this clonotype. The CDR3 reads CASSYATGRSGYTF. The DNA for the CDR3 is TGTGCCAGCAGCTACGCTACAGGGAGAAGCGGCTACACCTTC. This chain connects TRBV6-5 to TRBJ1-2, with D perhaps TRBD1 (6 bases). CDR1 MNHEY and CDR2 SVGAGI come from the germline V gene. The V gene lost 6 bases and the J gene lost 8 bases, with 19 bases spanning the gap. CDR3 length equals 14 residues.

This clonotype was recorded many times. This chain connects TRBV7-9 to TRBJ1-1, with TRBD1 as a possible D gene (5 bases). CDR3 length equals 13 residues. V was shortened by 7 bases and J by 0 bases, with 9 bases between the two germline ends. Germline CDR1 SEHNR, CDR2 FQNEAQ (reference sequence). The CDR3 sequence is CASTGTMNTEAFF. DNA of the CDR3: TGTGCCAGCACTGGGACCATGAACACTGAAGCTTTCTTT.

This clonotype occurred many times. The chain carries TRBV29-1 and TRBJ2-2; maybe TRBD2 (5 bases). V gave up 2 bases and J gave up 7 bases, with 14 bases separating them. This CDR3 has 14 residues. Germline CDR1 and CDR2: SQVTM and ANQGSEA. Here the CDR3 DNA reads TGCAGCGTTGAACTGGGAAGCGGTAGCGGGGAGCTGTTTTTT. Encoded protein: CSVELGSGSGELFF.